The 6 T cell receptor beta chains below all came from one sample that was sequenced in a study of blood T cell repertoires in COVID-19. Repertoires were generated with immunoSEQ multiplex PCR, while TCRdb's copy carries only in-frame clones and drops some. The repertoire holds 270,000 or so clones, about 90% seen once, with 8.5% to 14% in the top ten. Input material: peripheral blood. The receptors were sampled from a woman younger than 45 with COVID-19, enrolled during active disease.

In its sample, this clone was seen once. This chain uses TRBV7-2 with TRBJ1-2, with a weak D call TRBD1 (6 bases). V lost 5 bases, J lost 7 bases, and 14 bases lay in between. CDR3 length: 13 amino acids. Germline V gene data show CDR1 as SGHTA and CDR2 as FQGNSA. The CDR3 DNA reads TGTGCCAGCAGCGTCCACAGGGAAACTGGCTACACCTTC. This gives the protein CASSVHRETGYTF.

The V gene is TRBV2, the J gene TRBJ1-5, with a weak D call TRBD1 (5 bases). This CDR3 contains 16 residues. V was trimmed by 6 bases and J by 2 bases, leaving 17 bases between them. CDR1 is SNHLY, CDR2 FYNNEI, per germline. The CDR3 here is CASRAGMVDGNQPQHF. DNA of the CDR3: TGTGCCAGCAGAGCAGGGATGGTTGACGGCAATCAGCCCCAGCATTTT.

CDR3 DNA sequence: TGTGCCAGCAGTTACCCGACAGGCAGAGGCTACACCTTC. Translating it yields CASSYPTGRGYTF. This chain uses TRBV27 with TRBJ1-2, with TRBD1 as a possible D gene (6 bases). V dropped 4 bases and J dropped 8 bases, with 14 bases sitting between them. Germline CDR1 MNHEY, CDR2 SMNVEV (reference sequence). The CDR3 totals 13 residues.

The V gene is TRBV2, the J gene TRBJ2-1; no clear D gene. This CDR3 has 15 amino acids. Germline-derived CDR1 and CDR2 are SNHLY and FYNNEI. V was pared by 2 bases and J by 2 bases, with 10 bases between. This CDR3 is CASSEMQSAYNEQFF. DNA for the CDR3: TGTGCCAGCAGTGAAATGCAGAGCGCCTACAATGAGCAGTTCTTC.

The chain recombines TRBV6-1 with TRBJ1-5; TRBD1 matches at 8 bases. CDR1 and CDR2 (germline): MNHNS, SASEGT. The V segment lost 0 bases and the J segment 8 bases; nucleotides outside the gene matches: 6. The CDR3 is made up of 15 amino acids. The CDR3 DNA follows: TGTGCCAGCAGTGAAGCGCCAGGGGGCGCGGAGCCCCAGCATTTT. Translating it yields CASSEAPGGAEPQHF.

V and J are TRBV11-3 and TRBJ2-7; 7 bases are a match to TRBD2. Looked up from germline, CDR1 is SGHNT and CDR2 is YENEEA. With 0 bases clipped from V and 6 bases from J, the junction kept 2 bases outside the gene matches. The CDR3 totals 13 residues. The CDR3 loop is CASSLDPGGEQYF. In DNA form, the CDR3 reads TGTGCCAGCAGCTTAGATCCGGGGGGCGAGCAGTACTTC.